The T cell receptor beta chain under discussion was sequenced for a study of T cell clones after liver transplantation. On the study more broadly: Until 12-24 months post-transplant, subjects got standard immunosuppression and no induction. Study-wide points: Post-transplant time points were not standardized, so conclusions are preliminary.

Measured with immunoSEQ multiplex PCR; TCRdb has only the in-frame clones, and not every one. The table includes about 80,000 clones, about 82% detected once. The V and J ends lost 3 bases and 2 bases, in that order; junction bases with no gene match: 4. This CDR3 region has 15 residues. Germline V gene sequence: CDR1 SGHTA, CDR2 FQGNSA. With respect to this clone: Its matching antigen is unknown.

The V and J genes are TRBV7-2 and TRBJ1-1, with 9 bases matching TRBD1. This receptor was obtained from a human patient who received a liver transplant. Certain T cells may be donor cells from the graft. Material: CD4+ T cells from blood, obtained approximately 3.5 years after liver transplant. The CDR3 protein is CASSFGTGTNTEAFF. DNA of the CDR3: TGTGCCAGCAGCTTTGGGACAGGGACCAACACTGAAGCTTTCTTT.